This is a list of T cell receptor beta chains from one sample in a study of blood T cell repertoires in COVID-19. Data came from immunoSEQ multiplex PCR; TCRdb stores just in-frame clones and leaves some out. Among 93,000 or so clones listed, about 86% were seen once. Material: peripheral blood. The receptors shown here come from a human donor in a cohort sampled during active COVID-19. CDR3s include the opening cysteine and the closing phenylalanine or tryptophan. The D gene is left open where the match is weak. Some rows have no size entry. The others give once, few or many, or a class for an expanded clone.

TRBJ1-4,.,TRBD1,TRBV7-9,TGTGCCAGCAGCTCTATACAGGGGGCGGAAGAAAAACTGTTTTTT,CASSSIQGAEEKLFF
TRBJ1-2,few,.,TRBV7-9,TGTGCCAGCAGCTTAGAAGCAGGGCCTTCCTATGGCTACACCTTC,CASSLEAGPSYGYTF
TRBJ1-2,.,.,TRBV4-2,TGTGCCAGCAGCCAAGATGTCGACTATGGCTACACCTTC,CASSQDVDYGYTF
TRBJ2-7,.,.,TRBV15,TGTGCCATCGGGACTGCCGGCTACGAGCAGTACTTC,CAIGTAGYEQYF
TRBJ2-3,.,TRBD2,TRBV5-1,TGCGCCAGCAGCTGGACTAGCGGGAGTAGCACAGATACGCAGTATTTT,CASSWTSGSSTDTQYF
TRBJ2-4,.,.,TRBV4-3,TGCGCCAGCAGCCGAACTCAAGCCGGGACTCTGGGGAACATTCAGTACTTC,CASSRTQAGTLGNIQYF
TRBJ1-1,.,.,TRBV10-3,TGTGCCATCAGTGAGTCGCACAGGGAAACTGAAGCTTTCTTT,CAISESHRETEAFF
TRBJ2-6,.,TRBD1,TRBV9,TGTGCCAGCAGCGAAAGGGACAGGGTCTATTCTGGGGCCAACGTCCTGACTTTC,CASSERDRVYSGANVLTF
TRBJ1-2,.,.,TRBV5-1,TGCGCCAGCAGCTTGGAAGCGACAGGCCTTAACTATGGCTACACCTTC,CASSLEATGLNYGYTF
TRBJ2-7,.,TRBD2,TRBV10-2,TGCGCCAGCAGTGAGCCGTTATCATTAGCGGGGGGGCCCTACGAGCAGTACTTC,CASSEPLSLAGGPYEQYF
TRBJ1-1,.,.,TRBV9,TGTGCCAGCAGCGTAGCCTATACTCCCGGGGGCACTGAAGCTTTCTTT,CASSVAYTPGGTEAFF
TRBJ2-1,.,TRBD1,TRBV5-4,TGTGCCAGCAGCCGACAGGGGGCGAGGTACAATGAGCAGTTCTTC,CASSRQGARYNEQFF
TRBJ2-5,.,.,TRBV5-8,TGTGCCAGCAGCCGAACAGGAGAAGAGACCCAGTACTTC,CASSRTGEETQYF
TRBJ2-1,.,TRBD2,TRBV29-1,TGCAGCGTTGACGGGACTAGCGGGAGGATCGATGAGCAGTTCTTC,CSVDGTSGRIDEQFF
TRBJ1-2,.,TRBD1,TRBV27,TGTGCCAGCAGTTCCCTGCTACAGGGGGCCTATGGCTACACCTTC,CASSSLLQGAYGYTF
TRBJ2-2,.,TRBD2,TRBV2,TGTGCCAGCAGTACTAGCGGGGGGGCCATTGCGAACACCGGGGAGCTGTTTTTT,CASSTSGGAIANTGELFF
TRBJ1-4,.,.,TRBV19,TGTGCCAGTAGTACGCACCCAGGGTTCGGAGAAAAACTGTTTTTT,CASSTHPGFGEKLFF
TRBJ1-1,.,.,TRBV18,TGTGCCAGCTCAGCCACGACAGACATGAACACTGAAGCTTTCTTT,CASSATTDMNTEAFF
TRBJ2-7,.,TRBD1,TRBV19,TGTGCCAGTAGTAATCTGGCCCACCGGGACAGGGCGAGGTACGAGCAGTACTTC,CASSNLAHRDRARYEQYF
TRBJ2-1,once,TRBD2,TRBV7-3,TGTGCCAGCAGCTTAGGGGGGGATGAGCAGTTCTTC,CASSLGGDEQFF
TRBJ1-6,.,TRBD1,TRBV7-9,TGTGCCAGCAGCTCCCAAAACAGGGGGCATTCACCCCTCCACTTT,CASSSQNRGHSPLHF
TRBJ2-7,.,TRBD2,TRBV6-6,TGTGCCAGCGTACTAGCGGGGTCCTACGAGCAGTACTTC,CASVLAGSYEQYF
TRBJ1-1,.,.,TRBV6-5,TGTGCCAGCAGTTACTCGCCGGGGGACACTGAAGCTTTCTTT,CASSYSPGDTEAFF
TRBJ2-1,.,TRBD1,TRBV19,TGTGCCAGTAGCAACAGGGGGCTGAGCTCCTACAATGAGCAGTTCTTC,CASSNRGLSSYNEQFF
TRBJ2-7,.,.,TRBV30,TGTGCCTGGAGTGTAAACAGCTTCTACGAGCAGTACTTC,CAWSVNSFYEQYF
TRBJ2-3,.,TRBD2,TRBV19,TGTGCCAGTAGTATAGGGGCGGGAGCGACAGATACGCAGTATTTT,CASSIGAGATDTQYF
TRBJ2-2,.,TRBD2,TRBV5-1,TGCGCCAGCAGCTTGACGGTCCCGGGACTAGGGTCCGGGGAGCTGTTTTTT,CASSLTVPGLGSGELFF
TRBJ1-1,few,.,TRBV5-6,TGTGCCAGCAGCGCACAGGGCGAGAACACTGAAGCTTTCTTT,CASSAQGENTEAFF
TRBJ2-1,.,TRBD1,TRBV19,TGTGCCAGTAGTATTAATGGACAGGGATACAATGAGCAGTTCTTC,CASSINGQGYNEQFF
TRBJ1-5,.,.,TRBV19,TGTGCCAGTAGTCCCCTCCCAGGGGTCCGCAATCAGCCCCAGCATTTT,CASSPLPGVRNQPQHF
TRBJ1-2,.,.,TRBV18,TGTGCCAGCTCAAATTCCAGGGGCAACTATGGCTACACCTTC,CASSNSRGNYGYTF
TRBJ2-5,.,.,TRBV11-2,TGTGCCAGCAGCTTAATGACAGGACCTCAAGAGACCCAGTACTTC,CASSLMTGPQETQYF
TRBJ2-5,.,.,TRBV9,TGTGCCAGCAGCGAGCGTCAGGGCACGGTCCAAGAGACCCAGTACTTC,CASSERQGTVQETQYF
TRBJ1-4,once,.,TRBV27,TGTGCCAGCAGGCGGCTAAAGGAGAATGAAAAACTGTTTTTT,CASRRLKENEKLFF
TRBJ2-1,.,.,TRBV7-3,TGTGCCAGCAGCTTAACCCCTGGGACACTCTACAATGAGCAGTTCTTC,CASSLTPGTLYNEQFF
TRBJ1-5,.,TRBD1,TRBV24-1,TGTGCCACCGGGGACAGGGCTCAGCCCCAGCATTTT,CATGDRAQPQHF
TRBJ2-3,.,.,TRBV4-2,TGTGCCAGCAGCCAAGATACCGCTTCGGGCACAGATACGCAGTATTTT,CASSQDTASGTDTQYF
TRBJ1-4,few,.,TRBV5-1,TGCGCCAGCACCCCGTCAGGGAATAATGAAAAACTGTTTTTT,CASTPSGNNEKLFF
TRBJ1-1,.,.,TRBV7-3,TGTGCCAGCAGCAAAAGCCCGGGTTCGGGCACTGAAGCTTTCTTT,CASSKSPGSGTEAFF
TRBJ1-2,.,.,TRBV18,TGTGCCAGCTCACCACCTGGAGAGCTCTATGGCTACACCTTC,CASSPPGELYGYTF
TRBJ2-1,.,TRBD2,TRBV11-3,TGTGCCAGCAGCTCTACGGGACGGTGGGGACTAGCGGATTCCAATGAGCAGTTCTTC,CASSSTGRWGLADSNEQFF
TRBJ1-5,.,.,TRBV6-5,TGTGCCAGCAGTTACGCCCAGGAGGGCAATCAGCCCCAGCATTTT,CASSYAQEGNQPQHF
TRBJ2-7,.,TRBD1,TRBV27,TGTGCCAGCAGTTTATCGATGGGGACAGGGTTTTACGAGCAGTACTTC,CASSLSMGTGFYEQYF
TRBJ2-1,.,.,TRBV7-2,TGTGCCAGCAGCTTAGAAATATCCTACAATGAGCAGTTCTTC,CASSLEISYNEQFF
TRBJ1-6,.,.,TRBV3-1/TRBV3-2,TGTGCCAGCAGCCAAGATCTTGGGCACCCCCTCCACTTT,CASSQDLGHPLHF
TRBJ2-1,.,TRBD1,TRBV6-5,TGTGCCAGCACCAAAAGAACAGGGGGCAACAATGAGCAGTTCTTC,CASTKRTGGNNEQFF
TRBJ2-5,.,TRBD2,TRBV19,TGTGCCAGTAGTGCCGCCCTTACTAGCGGGGGGTTAAAAGAGACCCAGTACTTC,CASSAALTSGGLKETQYF
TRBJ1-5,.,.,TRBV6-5,TGTGCCAGCAGTCCTGTTTCTAATCTTTATCAGCCCCAGCATTTT,CASSPVSNLYQPQHF